Each of the 8 T cell receptor beta chains below was sequenced from the same sample in a study of CD8 T cells in Susac syndrome. Random-hexamer reverse transcription was applied to roughly 0.5 to 1 ug RNA. MiXCR, run by TCRdb on the immunoSEQ multiplex PCR reads, gives a single entry per CDR3 protein. This sample yields 100,000 to 150,000 distinct CDR3 sequences, of which 65% to 90% are seen a single time; 0.45% to 0.6% belongs to the top ten. The specimen sequenced was CD8+ T cells from PBMCs. The receptors originated from a human donor with multiple sclerosis.

This clonotype appeared a few times. The chain has TRBV6-1 and TRBJ2-5; D might be TRBD2 (6 bases). Germline lookup yields CDR1 MNHNS and CDR2 SASEGT. V gave up 5 bases and J gave up 5 bases, with 18 bases separating them. CDR3 length equals 15 residues. The CDR3 loop reads CASSYGSRAGETQYF. The DNA for the CDR3 is TGTGCCAGCAGTTATGGCTCGAGGGCGGGGGAGACCCAGTACTTC.

The rearrangement uses TRBV30 and TRBJ2-7; D tentatively reads TRBD1 or TRBD2 (6 bases each). Trimming shortened V by 1 base and J by 5 bases, and 18 bases separated the two germline ends. Germline loops: CDR1 GTSNPN, CDR2 SVGIG (reference sequence). CDR3 length equals 15 residues. The CDR3 protein is CAWSGVGGGQDEQYF. CDR3 nucleotides: TGTGCCTGGAGTGGGGTTGGTGGGGGGCAAGACGAGCAGTACTTC.

The rearrangement links TRBV12-3 or TRBV12-4 to TRBJ2-5; D uncertain. Between the trimmed V and J ends, which lost 3 bases and 1 base, there was a span of 6 bases. The CDR3 extends over 13 amino acids. In nucleotides, the CDR3 is TGTGCCAGCAGTTTCCCCCCCCAAGAGACCCAGTACTTC. Protein sequence: CASSFPPQETQYF.

This clonotype was seen a handful of times. The chain combines TRBV6-1 with TRBJ2-7; 14 nucleotides align to TRBD2. The junction had 3 bases not matched to a gene; V was cut back by 4 bases and J by 1 base. Germline CDR1 and CDR2: MNHNS and SASEGT. The CDR3 loop spans 16 amino acids. The CDR3 DNA follows: TGTGCCAGCAGTGGCGGACTAGCGGGAGGTTCCTACGAGCAGTACGTC. Translating it yields CASSGGLAGGSYEQYV.

This rearrangement joins TRBV27 to TRBJ2-1; a possible D gene is TRBD2 (7 bases). Germline V gene lookup returns CDR1 MNHEY and CDR2 SMNVEV (reference sequence). Trimming took off 6 bases at V and 5 bases at J, with 14 bases between the two ends. This CDR3 is built from 14 residues. Here the CDR3 DNA reads TGTGCCAGCAGAAGGGGGGGGCCCCACAATGAGCAGTTCTTC. Protein sequence: CASRRGGPHNEQFF.

The gene calls are TRBV25-1 and TRBJ1-2; 7 bases are shared with TRBD1. Trimming at V came to 2 bases and at J to 5 bases, leaving 5 bases not matched to a gene. This CDR3 region has 14 residues. CDR1 is MGHDK and CDR2 is SYGVNS in the germline V gene. The CDR3 reads CASSEVGTAYGYTF. The CDR3 nucleotides are TGTGCCAGCAGTGAAGTAGGGACAGCTTATGGCTACACCTTC.

On this clonotype: Mismatch with germline at one junction end may stem from a read error. This chain joins TRBV11-2 and TRBJ2-1, with 9 bases matching TRBD2. The CDR3 covers 20 residues. CDR1 is SGHAT and CDR2 is FQNNGV in the germline V gene. CDR3 DNA sequence: TGTGCCAGCAGCTTCTCCCTGGCGGGAGGGCCATCGAGCTCCTACAATGAGCAGCTCTTC. It encodes CASSFSLAGGPSSSYNEQLF. The complete variable domain, with remaining parts taken from reference TRBV11-2 and TRBJ2-1, reads EAGVAQSPRYKIIEKRQSVAFWCNPISGHATLYWYQQILGQGPKLLIQFQNNGVVDDSQLPKDRFSAERLKGVDSTLKIQPAKLEDSAVYLCASSFSLAGGPSSSYNEQLFGPGTRLTVL.

The CDR3 sequence: CASSDLAGGIIDGYTF. CDR3 nucleotides: TGTGCCAGCAGCGACCTCGCAGGGGGCATCATCGATGGCTACACCTTC. The chain is built from TRBV7-2 and TRBJ1-2; 8 bases fit TRBD1. J lost 6 bases, V lost 5 bases, and 14 bases had no gene match. CDR3 length equals 16 residues. CDR1 SGHTA and CDR2 FQGNSA come from the germline V gene.